These T cell receptor beta chains were read from a single sample in a study of cytomegalovirus exposure and HLA in healthy donors. Assay used: immunoSEQ multiplex PCR; TCRdb lists only in-frame clones, some missing. The table includes approximately 150,000 clones, around a tenth detected once. Sequenced material: PBMCs. These receptors were obtained from a male donor in good health and CMV-seronegative. CDR3s include the opening cysteine and the closing phenylalanine or tryptophan. Each record gives: D gene, V gene, J gene, clone size, CDR3 protein, CDR3 DNA. D genes are given only for firm matches. Where a row states a size, it is once, few, many or the class of an expanded clone; other rows omit it.

d_gene: -
v_gene: TRBV21-1
j_gene: TRBJ1-1
abundance: few
CDR3aa: CASSKIPLSPLEAFF
CDR3nt: TGTGCCAGCAGCAAAATCCCCCTTAGCCCCCTCGAAGCTTTCTTT

d_gene: -
v_gene: TRBV7-9
j_gene: TRBJ2-2
abundance: -
CDR3aa: CASSLAGELFF
CDR3nt: TGTGCCAGCAGCTTGGCAGGGGAGCTGTTTTTT

d_gene: TRBD2
v_gene: TRBV9
j_gene: TRBJ2-2
abundance: -
CDR3aa: CASSGIPSGRWIEAGELFF
CDR3nt: TGTGCCAGCAGCGGAATCCCTAGCGGGAGATGGATTGAGGCCGGGGAGCTGTTTTTT

d_gene: -
v_gene: TRBV7-2
j_gene: TRBJ2-3
abundance: few
CDR3aa: CASSGTSGTDTQYF
CDR3nt: TGTGCCAGCAGCGGGACTTCGGGCACAGATACGCAGTATTTT

d_gene: -
v_gene: TRBV28
j_gene: TRBJ1-5
abundance: -
CDR3aa: CASSSMTENNQPQHF
CDR3nt: TGTGCCAGCAGTTCGATGACAGAAAACAATCAGCCCCAGCATTTT

d_gene: -
v_gene: TRBV9
j_gene: TRBJ1-4
abundance: few
CDR3aa: CASSQSWTNEKLFF
CDR3nt: TGTGCCAGCAGCCAAAGCTGGACTAATGAAAAACTGTTTTTT

d_gene: TRBD1
v_gene: TRBV5-1
j_gene: TRBJ2-7
abundance: -
CDR3aa: CASSITGTGTYEQYF
CDR3nt: TGCGCCAGCAGCATTACCGGGACAGGGACCTACGAGCAGTACTTC

d_gene: -
v_gene: TRBV6-6
j_gene: TRBJ1-5
abundance: few
CDR3aa: CASSYSTRVSQPQHF
CDR3nt: TGTGCCAGCAGTTACTCGACCAGGGTGTCCCAGCCCCAGCATTTT

d_gene: -
v_gene: TRBV7-2
j_gene: TRBJ1-3
abundance: -
CDR3aa: CASSFVRGTGNTIYF
CDR3nt: TGTGCCAGCAGCTTCGTCAGGGGAACTGGAAACACCATATATTTT

d_gene: TRBD1
v_gene: TRBV7-8
j_gene: TRBJ2-7
abundance: -
CDR3aa: CASSWDRVAAGEQYF
CDR3nt: TGTGCCAGCAGCTGGGACAGGGTAGCAGCGGGAGAGCAGTACTTC

d_gene: TRBD1
v_gene: TRBV19
j_gene: TRBJ1-1
abundance: few
CDR3aa: CASTAGTGGTAFF
CDR3nt: TGTGCCAGTACCGCCGGGACAGGGGGCACAGCTTTCTTT

d_gene: TRBD1
v_gene: TRBV29-1
j_gene: TRBJ1-1
abundance: -
CDR3aa: CSVEDNGQGAFF
CDR3nt: TGCAGCGTTGAAGATAATGGACAGGGGGCTTTCTTT

d_gene: -
v_gene: TRBV4-3
j_gene: TRBJ2-3
abundance: few
CDR3aa: CASSRSRRGFSTDTQYF
CDR3nt: TGCGCCAGCAGCCGCTCACGGCGCGGGTTTAGCACAGATACGCAGTATTTT

d_gene: TRBD2
v_gene: TRBV9
j_gene: TRBJ2-3
abundance: -
CDR3aa: CASSAEGTRDTQYF
CDR3nt: TGTGCCAGCAGCGCGGAAGGGACTAGGGATACGCAGTATTTT

d_gene: TRBD2
v_gene: TRBV5-1
j_gene: TRBJ2-1
abundance: -
CDR3aa: CASSLGLAGDGEQFF
CDR3nt: TGCGCCAGCAGCTTGGGACTAGCGGGAGACGGGGAGCAGTTCTTC

d_gene: TRBD1
v_gene: TRBV13
j_gene: TRBJ1-2
abundance: -
CDR3aa: CASSLAPDREGYGYTF
CDR3nt: TGTGCCAGCAGCTTAGCCCCAGACAGGGAAGGCTATGGCTACACCTTC

d_gene: -
v_gene: TRBV5-1
j_gene: TRBJ1-1
abundance: few
CDR3aa: CASRLEVFGGVQNTEAFF
CDR3nt: TGCGCCAGCAGACTGGAGGTTTTTGGCGGCGTCCAGAACACTGAAGCTTTCTTT

d_gene: TRBD1
v_gene: TRBV10-3
j_gene: TRBJ1-1
abundance: few
CDR3aa: CAIRRDSLNTEAFF
CDR3nt: TGTGCCATCAGGAGGGACAGCTTGAACACTGAAGCTTTCTTT

d_gene: -
v_gene: TRBV29-1
j_gene: TRBJ2-1
abundance: -
CDR3aa: CSLYDRISYNEQFF
CDR3nt: TGCAGCCTTTACGACAGGATAAGTTACAATGAGCAGTTCTTC

d_gene: TRBD1
v_gene: TRBV13
j_gene: TRBJ2-6
abundance: few
CDR3aa: CASSFTGGSGANVLTF
CDR3nt: TGTGCCAGCAGCTTTACAGGGGGCTCTGGGGCCAACGTCCTGACTTTC

d_gene: TRBD1
v_gene: TRBV28
j_gene: TRBJ2-7
abundance: few
CDR3aa: CASSPLIAGTGSSYEQYF
CDR3nt: TGTGCCAGCAGCCCCCTTATTGCGGGGACAGGGAGCTCCTACGAGCAGTACTTC

d_gene: -
v_gene: TRBV4-1
j_gene: TRBJ2-3
abundance: -
CDR3aa: CASSQRRASTDTQYF
CDR3nt: TGCGCCAGCAGCCAACGGCGGGCGAGCACAGATACGCAGTATTTT

d_gene: TRBD2
v_gene: TRBV27
j_gene: TRBJ2-5
abundance: few
CDR3aa: CASNQAGGPQETQYF
CDR3nt: TGTGCCAGCAATCAAGCGGGAGGCCCCCAAGAGACCCAGTACTTC

d_gene: -
v_gene: TRBV6-1
j_gene: TRBJ2-3
abundance: -
CDR3aa: CASTRGDTQYF
CDR3nt: TGTGCCAGCACGCGAGGAGATACGCAGTATTTT

d_gene: -
v_gene: TRBV2
j_gene: TRBJ1-2
abundance: -
CDR3aa: CASGTSFNYGYTF
CDR3nt: TGTGCCAGCGGTACCAGTTTCAACTATGGCTACACCTTC

d_gene: -
v_gene: TRBV4-1
j_gene: TRBJ1-1
abundance: few
CDR3aa: CASSQDWPRGKAFF
CDR3nt: TGCGCCAGCAGCCAAGATTGGCCCCGGGGGAAAGCTTTCTTT

d_gene: -
v_gene: TRBV9
j_gene: TRBJ2-7
abundance: -
CDR3aa: CASSGTSNEQYF
CDR3nt: TGTGCCAGCAGCGGTACTAGTAACGAGCAGTACTTC

d_gene: TRBD1
v_gene: TRBV4-1
j_gene: TRBJ1-2
abundance: few
CDR3aa: CASNQDRNYGYTF
CDR3nt: TGCGCCAGCAACCAGGACAGGAACTATGGCTACACCTTC

d_gene: TRBD1
v_gene: TRBV7-9
j_gene: TRBJ2-5
abundance: few
CDR3aa: CASSLVTGQDRAKETQYF
CDR3nt: TGTGCCAGCAGCTTAGTAACGGGGCAGGACAGGGCGAAAGAGACCCAGTACTTC